The 7 T cell receptor beta chains below come from one sample, sequenced in a study of control samples from healthy donors and cancer patients. Sequencing was performed with immunoSEQ multiplex PCR; in TCRdb, only in-frame clones are kept and a portion is missing. This table holds tens of thousands of clones, 93% found once. Sequencing was done on a sample of blood. These receptors came from a woman aged 25 to 39 in good health.

The genes are TRBV5-6 and TRBJ2-5; 7 bases fit TRBD1. V lost 3 bases to trimming and J lost 3 bases; unmatched junction nucleotides: 5. CDR3 length equals 14 residues. Germline CDR1 and CDR2: SGHDT and YYEEEE. The DNA for the CDR3 is TGTGCCAGCAGCTCCTCCACAGGGGAAGAGACCCAGTACTTC. Encoded protein: CASSSSTGEETQYF.

This chain connects TRBV12-3 or TRBV12-4 to TRBJ1-1; TRBD1 is a possible D gene (5 bases). This CDR3 is 13 amino acids long. V lost 6 bases, J lost 3 bases, and 11 bases lay in between. This CDR3 is CASSIRGYTEAFF. The DNA of the CDR3 is TGTGCCAGCAGCATAAGGGGCTACACTGAAGCTTTCTTT.

This sequence joins TRBV28 and TRBJ2-7, with a possible D match to TRBD2 (6 bases). Trimming left V 7 bases short and J 7 bases short, with 11 bases between. Per the germline V gene, CDR1 is MDHEN and CDR2 is SYDVKM. The length of the CDR3 is 11 residues. CDR3 coding DNA: TGTGCCAGCATGCGGGGTGGGGAGCAGTACTTC. Translation gives CASMRGGEQYF.

The chain employs TRBV21-1 and TRBJ2-1; TRBD2 reflects the table's D call only, with no check against the DNA. TRBV21-1 is labeled a pseudogene. The CDR3 sequence is 17 residues long. The CDR3 reads CASSDRLATPFHNEQFF. The CDR3 DNA follows: TGTGCCAGCAGTGACCGCCTAGCTACACCATTCCACAATGAGCAGTTCTTC.

The chain combines TRBV6-5 with TRBJ1-5; D unresolved. CDR3 size: 13 residues. The V gene lost 10 bases and the J gene lost 0 bases, with 10 bases spanning the gap. Germline V gene lookup returns CDR1 MNHEY and CDR2 SVGAGI. CDR3 protein: CATRRDSNQPQHF. The CDR3 nucleotides are TGTGCCACCCGACGGGATAGCAATCAGCCCCAGCATTTT.

This clone has only one observation. V and J are TRBV19 and TRBJ1-5; D ambiguous. Per germline, CDR1 LNHDA and CDR2 SQIVND (reference sequence). The CDR3 spans 14 residues. V was clipped by 7 bases and J by 0 bases, with 10 bases between them. The CDR3 protein is CASTNPASNQPQHF. The CDR3 DNA reads TGTGCCAGTACTAATCCTGCTAGCAATCAGCCCCAGCATTTT.

This chain connects TRBV12-3 or TRBV12-4 to TRBJ1-2, with a possible D match to TRBD1 (5 bases). The V end lost 3 bases, the J end lost 4 bases, and 9 bases lay between the germline ends. This CDR3 has 13 amino acids. CDR3 protein: CASSLSGLYGYTF. DNA for the CDR3: TGTGCCAGCAGTTTGTCAGGGCTCTATGGCTACACCTTC.